The 29 T cell receptor beta chains listed next were all sequenced from one sample in a study of blood T cell repertoires in COVID-19 (dated by TCRdb to 2020 to 2022). The library came from the immunoSEQ multiplex PCR assay. TCRdb retrieved this table from immuneACCESS and kept in-frame rearrangements only. Not all clones are present; in checked studies, unresolved V genes account for under half, and no reason is known for the remainder. For this sample the table gives 200,000 to 250,000 clones, of which more than 75% were detected only once. Approximately 5.9% of the sample rests with the top ten. The sequenced material came from peripheral blood. The receptors here all came from a man of 80 years or more with acute or convalescent COVID-19.

Written as DNA, the CDR3 is TGTGCCAGTAGTGTCAACCCCGTGACAGGCGCCAATGAAAAACTGTTTTTT. Translated: CASSVNPVTGANEKLFF. The V call is TRBV19, the J call TRBJ1-4; possible D gene TRBD1, 6 bases. Trimming removed 5 bases at V and 5 bases at J, with 21 bases between. CDR3 length equals 17 residues. Germline-derived CDR1 and CDR2 are LNHDA and SQIVND (reference sequence).

This clone was detected only once. The V call is TRBV19, the J call TRBJ1-3; 7 bases map to TRBD1. V shed 3 bases and J 4 bases; nucleotides not matched to a gene: 9. Germline CDR1 and CDR2: LNHDA and SQIVND (reference sequence). The CDR3 runs 16 residues. The CDR3 nucleotides are TGTGCCAGTAGTATGGGAGACAGGGTGTCGGGAAACACCATATATTTT. Encoded protein: CASSMGDRVSGNTIYF.

The rearrangement links TRBV13 to TRBJ2-6, with D possibly TRBD1 on 5 matching bases. V dropped 6 bases and J dropped 1 base, with 13 bases sitting between them. The CDR3 length is 16 residues. Germline V gene lookup returns CDR1 PRHDT and CDR2 FYEKMQ (reference sequence). The CDR3 DNA follows: TGTGCCAGCAGACTAAAAGGGGCATCTGGGGCCAACGTCCTGACTTTC. Translation gives CASRLKGASGANVLTF. The complete variable domain, with remaining parts taken from reference TRBV13 and TRBJ2-6, reads AAGVIQSPRHLIKEKRETATLKCYPIPRHDTVYWYQQGPGQDPQFLISFYEKMQSDKGSIPDRFSAQQFSDYHSELNMSSLELGDSALYFCASRLKGASGANVLTFGAGSRLTVL.

The V gene is TRBV5-1, the J gene TRBJ2-2, with D perhaps TRBD1 (5 bases). V gave up 1 base and J gave up 5 bases, with 12 bases separating them. The CDR3 extends over 15 amino acids. Germline V gene sequence: CDR1 SGHRS, CDR2 YFSETQ. The CDR3 reads CASSLNRLKTGELFF. DNA for the CDR3: TGCGCCAGCAGCTTGAACAGGTTGAAAACCGGGGAGCTGTTTTTT. The full variable domain, completed using reference TRBV5-1 and TRBJ2-2, is KAGVTQTPRYLIKTRGQQVTLSCSPISGHRSVSWYQQTPGQGLQFLFEYFSETQRNKGNFPGRFSGRQFSNSRSEMNVSTLELGDSALYLCASSLNRLKTGELFFGEGSRLTVL.

The count of this clone is one. This chain joins TRBV5-4 and TRBJ1-2; D perhaps matches TRBD1 (6 bases). The CDR3 spans 16 residues. The ends were cut back, 2 bases at V and 2 bases at J, with 16 bases in the middle. Germline CDR1 SGHNT, CDR2 YYREEE (reference sequence). CDR3 in DNA: TGTGCCAGCAGCTTACCCGCCGGACAGCTAAACTATGGCTACACCTTC. Amino acid sequence: CASSLPAGQLNYGYTF.

The chain uses TRBV4-1 and TRBJ2-3; 8 nucleotides align to TRBD1. The V and J ends lost 1 base and 2 bases, in that order; junction bases with no gene match: 5. The CDR3 extends over 16 amino acids. Germline CDR1 and CDR2: MGHRA and YSYEKL. The CDR3 DNA sequence: TGCGCCAGCAGCCAAGGGACAGGGCTCTCCACAGATACGCAGTATTTT. As protein: CASSQGTGLSTDTQYF.

The genes are TRBV30 and TRBJ2-7, with D perhaps TRBD2 (5 bases). Deletions cut 0 bases from V and 6 bases from J, with 12 bases between. This CDR3 has 13 residues. Germline assignment: CDR1 GTSNPN and CDR2 SVGIG (reference sequence). The CDR3 sequence: CAWSVQGSSEQYV. In nucleotides, the CDR3 is TGTGCCTGGAGTGTACAAGGGAGTAGCGAGCAGTACGTC.

In this sample, this clone turned up a few times. This chain connects TRBV19 to TRBJ1-5, with TRBD1 matching 9 bases. Trimming took 5 bases from V and 6 from J; bases not matched to a gene: 5. CDR1 and CDR2 from the germline V gene are LNHDA and SQIVND (reference sequence). This CDR3 is 14 amino acids long. CDR3 sequence reads: CASSETGGGQPQHF. The CDR3 DNA sequence: TGTGCCAGTAGTGAAACAGGGGGCGGTCAGCCCCAGCATTTT. The whole variable domain, filled in from reference TRBV19 and TRBJ1-5, reads DGGITQSPKYLFRKEGQNVTLSCEQNLNHDAMYWYRQDPGQGLRLIYYSQIVNDFQKGDIAEGYSVSREKKESFPLTVTSAQKNPTAFYLCASSETGGGQPQHFGDGTRLSIL.

V is TRBV18 and J is TRBJ1-1; 11 bases map to TRBD1. The junction had 4 bases not matched to a gene; V was cut back by 2 bases and J by 11 bases. This CDR3 spans 13 amino acids. From germline, CDR1 is KGHSH and CDR2 LQKENI. CDR3 nucleotide sequence: TGTGCCAGCTCACCAGGGACAGGGGGTTGGGCTTTCTTT. Amino acids: CASSPGTGGWAFF.

J is TRBJ2-3 and V is TRBV9; 10 bases fit TRBD2. The CDR3 length is 15 residues. Trimming cost V 4 bases and J 4 bases; bases outside gene matches: 6. The V gene's germline CDR1 is SGDLS and CDR2 YYNGEE. The DNA for the CDR3 is TGTGCCAGCAGCTCCCGGACTAGCGGTGCAGATACGCAGTATTTT. It codes for CASSSRTSGADTQYF.

This chain uses TRBV6-1 with TRBJ2-7, with 10 bases that match TRBD1. The CDR3 covers 15 residues. V dropped 3 bases and J dropped 4; count of bases not matched to a gene: 6. Germline V gene sequence: CDR1 MNHNS, CDR2 SASEGT. CDR3 loop: CASSDGTGVRYEQYF. In nucleotides, the CDR3 is TGTGCCAGCAGTGACGGGACAGGGGTACGGTACGAGCAGTACTTC.

The V and J genes are TRBV11-2 and TRBJ2-7; D is possibly TRBD1 (9 bases). The CDR3 extends over 18 amino acids. Germline V gene sequence: CDR1 SGHAT, CDR2 FQNNGV. Between the trimmed V and J ends, which lost 5 bases and 3 bases, there was a span of 26 bases. This CDR3 is CASSPRTGVRSGSYEQYV. In nucleotides, the CDR3 is TGTGCCAGCAGCCCCCGGACAGGGGTAAGAAGCGGGAGCTACGAGCAGTACGTC.

The CDR3 protein is CATSDLGDRGRKETQYF. CDR3 DNA: TGTGCCACCAGTGATTTAGGGGACAGGGGGCGAAAAGAGACCCAGTACTTC. V and J are TRBV24-1 and TRBJ2-5; 12 nucleotides match TRBD1. Trimming at V came to 1 base and at J to 3 bases, leaving 5 bases not matched to a gene. The CDR3 consists of 17 residues. Germline V CDR1 and CDR2: KGHDR, SFDVKD.

Only one count was recorded for this clone. V and J are TRBV5-1 and TRBJ2-7; 7 nucleotides agree with TRBD1. Per germline, CDR1 SGHRS and CDR2 YFSETQ. Trimming at V came to 0 bases and at J to 7 bases, leaving 7 bases not matched to a gene. The CDR3 is 14 amino acids. In nucleotides, the CDR3 is TGCGCCAGCAGCTTGGGACAGGGAATGGGTGAGCAGTACGTC. This sequence encodes CASSLGQGMGEQYV.

The V gene is TRBV5-8, the J gene TRBJ1-5; 7 nucleotides line up with TRBD1. CDR3 length: 15 residues. The V gene's germline CDR1 is SGHTS and CDR2 YDEGEE. Trimming removed 3 bases from V and 4 bases from J; junction bases left unmatched: 7. CDR3 sequence (DNA): TGTGCCAGCAGCTCCGGGACAGTCCGAAATCAGCCCCAGCATTTT. Translation gives CASSSGTVRNQPQHF. Filled out from reference TRBV5-8 and TRBJ1-5, the complete variable domain reads EAGVTQSPTHLIKTRGQQATLRCSPISGHTSVYWYQQALGLGLQFLLWYDEGEERNRGNFPPRFSGRQFPNYSSELNVNALELEDSALYLCASSSGTVRNQPQHFGDGTRLSIL.

The genes are TRBV27 and TRBJ2-7, with D maybe TRBD1 (5 bases). There are 15 residues in the CDR3. V was trimmed by 5 bases and J by 2 bases, leaving 16 bases between them. Germline CDR1 is MNHEY and CDR2 is SMNVEV (reference sequence). The CDR3 nucleotides are TGTGCCAGCAGTCCCCGTCAGGGAATTACCTACGAGCAGTACTTC. This codes for CASSPRQGITYEQYF.

The genes are TRBV25-1 and TRBJ2-3; D possibly corresponds to TRBD2 (6 bases). Per germline, CDR1 MGHDK and CDR2 SYGVNS. Trimming removed 5 bases from V and 4 bases from J, with 13 bases in between. The CDR3 consists of 14 residues. The DNA of the CDR3 is TGTGCCAGCAGTTCCTTCGGGAGCTCAGATACGCAGTATTTT. Protein product: CASSSFGSSDTQYF.

The chain carries TRBV19 and TRBJ2-7; 8 nucleotides agree with TRBD2. V dropped 7 bases and J dropped 0; count of bases not matched to a gene: 8. Germline V lookup: CDR1 LNHDA, CDR2 SQIVND (reference sequence). The CDR3 is made up of 15 amino acids. CDR3: CASITAGLVSYEQYF. CDR3 nucleotide sequence: TGTGCCAGTATCACCGCGGGACTAGTCTCCTACGAGCAGTACTTC.

This clone was seen only a few times. The chain joins TRBV6-5 to TRBJ1-5, with 9 bases matching TRBD1. Losses at the gene ends were 11 bases for V and 2 bases for J; bases not matched to a gene: 10. The length of the CDR3 is 15 residues. Germline V gene lookup returns CDR1 MNHEY and CDR2 SVGAGI. Here the CDR3 DNA reads TGTGCCGGGTCACAGGGGGCAAGAGGCAATCAGCCCCAGCATTTT. It translates to CAGSQGARGNQPQHF.

This chain links TRBV21-1 with TRBJ1-6. TRBV21-1 corresponds to a pseudogene. This CDR3 has 17 residues. The chain's CDR3 is CASSKVEESSYNSPLHF. DNA of the CDR3: TGTGCCAGCAGCAAAGTGGAGGAAAGCTCCTATAATTCACCCCTCCACTTT.

The chain links TRBV9 to TRBJ2-7; 7 bases map to TRBD1. The germline V gene has CDR1 SGDLS and CDR2 YYNGEE. The junction had 2 bases not matched to a gene; V was cut back by 2 bases and J by 0 bases. This CDR3 comprises 14 residues. The CDR3 DNA sequence: TGTGCCAGCAGCGTGACAGGGATCTCCTACGAGCAGTACTTC. Its translation is CASSVTGISYEQYF.

The chain couples TRBV30 to TRBJ1-5, with D unresolved. V was shortened by 2 bases and J by 3 bases, with 8 bases between the two germline ends. Per the germline V gene, CDR1 is GTSNPN and CDR2 is SVGIG (reference sequence). This CDR3 contains 13 residues. CDR3 in amino acids: CAWSKRVNQPQHF. For the CDR3, the DNA is TGTGCCTGGAGTAAGAGGGTCAATCAGCCCCAGCATTTT.

The genes are TRBV28 and TRBJ2-4; 10 positions agree with TRBD2. Germline V lookup: CDR1 MDHEN, CDR2 SYDVKM. The CDR3 runs to 16 residues. The V and J ends lost 3 bases and 8 bases, in that order; junction bases with no gene match: 10. CDR3 DNA sequence: TGTGCCAGCAGTTTGTTTGGAGCGGGAGGGTTGGACATTCAGTACTTC. Its translation: CASSLFGAGGLDIQYF. The full variable domain, its missing parts supplied by reference TRBV28 and TRBJ2-4, is DVKVTQSSRYLVKRTGEKVFLECVQDMDHENMFWYRQDPGLGLRLIYFSYDVKMKEKGDIPEGYSVSREKKERFSLILESASTNQTSMYLCASSLFGAGGLDIQYFGAGTRLSVL.

The chain carries TRBV5-5 and TRBJ2-1; possibly TRBD1 for D (6 bases). Germline V gives CDR1 SGHKS, CDR2 YYEKEE (reference sequence). The V end was cut by 1 base, the J end by 0 bases, with 17 bases between. This CDR3 has 18 residues. This CDR3 is CASSLMPGAISSYNEQFF. The CDR3 bases are TGTGCCAGCAGCTTGATGCCAGGGGCTATTAGCTCCTACAATGAGCAGTTCTTC.

This chain connects TRBV6-6 to TRBJ2-1, with D maybe TRBD1 (5 bases). The V end was cut by 8 bases, the J end by 9 bases, with 20 bases between. This CDR3 region has 14 residues. The V gene's germline CDR1 is MNHNY and CDR2 SVGAGI (reference sequence). The CDR3: CASVRQGNMGEQFF. Here the CDR3 DNA reads TGTGCCAGCGTTAGGCAGGGTAACATGGGTGAGCAGTTCTTC.

The chain uses TRBV2 and TRBJ1-2; 9 bases map to TRBD1. CDR1 and CDR2 (germline): SNHLY, FYNNEI. CDR3 length equals 15 residues. The V gene end was trimmed by 2 bases and the J gene end by 6 bases; junction bases not matched to a gene: 7. CDR3 nucleotides: TGTGCCAGCAGTGAATTGGGACAGGGTCTTGATGGCTACACCTTC. The encoded protein is CASSELGQGLDGYTF.

This sequence joins TRBV7-8 and TRBJ1-2; possibly TRBD1 for D (5 bases). V was cut by 5 bases and J by 1 base, with 14 bases left in between. Germline V gene lookup returns CDR1 SGHVS and CDR2 FQNEAQ. CDR3 length: 15 residues. The CDR3 is CASSPGGGNNYGYTF. DNA for the CDR3: TGTGCCAGCAGCCCCGGGGGGGGGAATAACTATGGCTACACCTTC.

This clone was recorded a few times. The chain couples TRBV2 to TRBJ2-7; TRBD1 agrees at 9 bases. J was trimmed by 4 bases and V by 7 bases; bases with no gene match: 8. The CDR3 covers 14 residues. The germline CDR1 and CDR2 sequences are SNHLY and FYNNEI. CDR3 nucleotides: TGTGCCAGCAATAATCCGGGACAGGGATACGAGCAGTACTTC. Its translation is CASNNPGQGYEQYF.

The CDR3 coding sequence is TGTGCCAGCAGAAAGGACAGGGGTATACACAATGAGCAGTTCTTC. It codes for CASRKDRGIHNEQFF. The chain joins TRBV6-5 to TRBJ2-1; 9 nucleotides align to TRBD1. The CDR3 runs 15 residues. V lost 6 bases to trimming and J lost 5 bases; unmatched junction nucleotides: 8. CDR1 is MNHEY, CDR2 SVGAGI, per germline.